These 6 T cell receptor beta chains came from one sample sequenced in a study of T cells in Graves' hyperthyroidism and ophthalmopathy. What was amplified from RNA transcripts were TCR beta CDR3 regions. HTBI primers were the set used in a first-round RT-PCR of the TCR CDR3. TCRdb used MiXCR to reprocess the multiplex PCR reads, holding one entry per CDR3 protein. This repertoire shows approximately 590,000 distinct CDR3 sequences, around 16% found once; its top ten account for approximately 7%. Source material: blood. Receptors were obtained from a woman aged 25 to 45 with Graves' hyperthyroidism.

This clonotype showed up many times. V usage is TRBV5-1 and J usage is TRBJ2-7, with D perhaps TRBD2 (5 bases). This CDR3 contains 14 residues. V shed 0 bases and J shed 5 bases, with 12 bases lying between them. The germline CDR1 and CDR2 sequences are SGHRS and YFSETQ. The CDR3 DNA is TGCGCCAGCAGCTTGGCCCAAACGGAGGACGAGCAGTACTTC. This sequence encodes CASSLAQTEDEQYF.

On this clonotype: This could be a read error, since a much larger clone is one nucleotide away. The chain combines TRBV6-1 with TRBJ1-5, with TRBD1 as a possible D gene (5 bases). Germline lookup yields CDR1 MNHNS and CDR2 SASEGT. V was pared by 6 bases and J by 5 bases, with 17 bases between. The CDR3 sequence is 15 residues long. The DNA of the CDR3 is TGTGCCAGCAGAACACACGACAGTAAGGATCAGCCCCAGCATTTT. It specifies CASRTHDSKDQPQHF.

This clonotype was detected ten times or more. The chain uses TRBV20-1 and TRBJ1-1; no reliable D call. Germline V gene lookup returns CDR1 DFQATT and CDR2 SNEGSKA (reference sequence). The V and J ends lost 1 base and 0 bases respectively, with 9 bases between them. The CDR3 consists of 14 residues. Here the CDR3 DNA reads TGCAGTGCTAGAGTCCTTCGACTGAACACTGAAGCTTTCTTT. Translating it yields CSARVLRLNTEAFF.

This clonotype was counted ten times or more. V is TRBV2 and J is TRBJ1-6, with D possibly TRBD1 on 6 matching bases. Germline assignment: CDR1 SNHLY and CDR2 FYNNEI. Deletions cut 5 bases from V and 8 bases from J, with 13 bases between. The CDR3 has 14 amino acids. Here the CDR3 DNA reads TGTGCCAGCAGTAGACAGGTCGTCGATTCACCCCTCCACTTT. Translated: CASSRQVVDSPLHF.

On this clonotype itself: A read error is possible here, since a much larger clone lies one base away. The chain couples TRBV6-1 to TRBJ1-5; no definite D call. This CDR3 contains 15 residues. Per germline, CDR1 MNHNS and CDR2 SASEGT. V lost 7 bases and J lost 2, with 15 bases in between. This chain's CDR3 is CASTASGEGNQPQHF. CDR3 DNA: TGTGCCAGCACCGCCAGCGGGGAGGGCAATCAGCCCCAGCATTTT.

This clonotype showed up many times. The chain carries TRBV7-2 and TRBJ2-1, with D unresolved. V was trimmed by 0 bases and J by 6 bases, leaving 9 bases between them. The CDR3 has 14 amino acids. Per the germline V gene, CDR1 is SGHTA and CDR2 is FQGNSA. The CDR3 nucleotides read TGTGCCAGCAGCTTAGCGTTGCGGATCAATGAGCAGTTCTTC. It encodes CASSLALRINEQFF.